The 11 T cell receptor beta chains below were found in one sample sequenced in a study of vaccination effects on CD4 cells after COVID-19. The protocol was immunoSEQ multiplex PCR, while the TCRdb copy is restricted to in-frame clones and leaves out a portion. The sample lists around 25,000 clones; around 75% were seen once. Antigen-specific CD4+ T cell clonotypes were called by their expansion after viral peptide-pool culture in ViraFEST. The authors isolated CD4+ T cells after around 10 days of culture. None of the vaccinated had previously contracted SARS-CoV-2, and their nucleocapsid antibodies tested negative. No antigen is known for these receptors. The source was CD4+ T cells from PBMCs cultured with HCoV-NL63 spike peptides, collected before COVID-19 vaccination. The receptors were sampled from a human donor who received a COVID-19 vaccine.

V usage is TRBV7-8 and J usage is TRBJ2-7; tentatively, D is TRBD1 (6 bases). The V end lost 3 bases, the J end lost 3 bases, and 12 bases lay between the germline ends. CDR1 SGHVS and CDR2 FQNEAQ come from the germline V gene. The CDR3 sequence is 14 residues long. CDR3 nucleotides: TGTGCCAGCAGCTTCCGGGACAACAACTACGAGCAGTACTTC. This sequence encodes CASSFRDNNYEQYF.

This sequence joins TRBV5-4 and TRBJ2-3; TRBD2 aligns across 7 bases. V lost 0 bases, J lost 1 base, and 2 bases stayed unmatched. The V gene's germline CDR1 is SGHNT and CDR2 YYREEE (reference sequence). This CDR3 region has 15 residues. The CDR3 DNA sequence: TGTGCCAGCAGCTTGGCTAGCGGCCGCACAGATACGCAGTATTTT. Protein product: CASSLASGRTDTQYF.

The chain combines TRBV5-1 with TRBJ2-1, with 16 bases that match TRBD2. The trim removed 3 bases at V and 8 bases at J, leaving 8 bases unmatched. The CDR3 consists of 17 residues. CDR1 and CDR2 from the germline V gene are SGHRS and YFSETQ. In DNA, the CDR3 is TGCGCCAGCAGCTCTGTGCCGGGACTAGCGGGAGGGTATGAGCAGTTCTTC. It yields the protein CASSSVPGLAGGYEQFF.

Regarding this clone: One end of the junction is discordant with germline, which a read error may explain. The chain links TRBV29-1 to TRBJ2-7; either TRBD1 or TRBD2 may fit D (5 bases each). CDR1 is SQVTM and CDR2 is ANQGSEA in the germline V gene. CDR3 length equals 14 residues. CDR3 residues: CSVEGNGNTGGRHF. The CDR3 DNA follows: TGCAGCGTTGAAGGAAACGGAAATACTGGGGGTCGGCACTTC.

Only a few counts were recorded for this clone. The chain uses TRBV6-5 and TRBJ1-1; perhaps TRBD1 as D (6 bases). Germline V gene lookup returns CDR1 MNHEY and CDR2 SVGAGI. V lost 2 bases and J 1 base, leaving 11 bases between the germline ends. CDR3 size: 15 residues. For the CDR3, the DNA is TGTGCCAGCAGTTACCAGGGGCAGGCGAACACTGAAGCTTTCTTT. It translates to CASSYQGQANTEAFF.

This sequence joins TRBV30 and TRBJ1-1; D is ambiguous. There are 11 residues in the CDR3. Trimming stripped 1 base from V and 6 bases from J, with 6 bases between. CDR1 and CDR2 from the germline V gene are GTSNPN and SVGIG (reference sequence). The CDR3 nucleotides read TGTGCCTGGAGTGACGGGGCTGAAGCTTTCTTT. Its translation is CAWSDGAEAFF.

This sequence joins TRBV4-1 and TRBJ2-5, with D perhaps matching TRBD1 (5 bases). This CDR3 has 14 residues. Trimming cost V 4 bases and J 1 base, with 10 bases left between them. Germline CDR1 MGHRA, CDR2 YSYEKL. The CDR3 DNA is TGCGCCAGCAGCCGATCCGACAGCCAAGAGACCCAGTACTTC. Translation gives CASSRSDSQETQYF.

The chain carries TRBV7-8 and TRBJ1-5; D is unresolved. The CDR3 runs 15 residues. V was shortened by 0 bases and J by 4 bases, with 10 bases between the two germline ends. Germline V CDR1 and CDR2: SGHVS, FQNEAQ. The CDR3 DNA reads as TGTGCCAGCAGCTTAGCAGGCAGCTTAAATCAGCCCCAGCATTTT. Residues: CASSLAGSLNQPQHF.

In this sample, this clone turned up once. V usage is TRBV6-6 and J usage is TRBJ1-6, with D perhaps TRBD1 (6 bases). The CDR3 spans 12 residues. V lost 6 bases, J lost 6 bases, and 6 bases lay in between. Germline V CDR1 and CDR2: MNHNY, SVGAGI (reference sequence). The CDR3 reads CASRQGNSPLHF. CDR3 nucleotides: TGTGCCAGCAGACAGGGTAATTCACCCCTCCACTTT.

The V gene is TRBV29-1, the J gene TRBJ2-1, with TRBD2 matching over 8 bases. CDR3 length: 14 amino acids. Germline CDR1 is SQVTM and CDR2 is ANQGSEA. The V gene end was trimmed by 4 bases and the J gene end by 3 bases; junction bases not matched to a gene: 5. This CDR3 is CSVGTSSFYNEQFF. The CDR3 DNA is TGCAGCGTTGGGACTAGCTCGTTCTACAATGAGCAGTTCTTC.

V and J are TRBV5-1 and TRBJ1-5, with 8 bases lining up with TRBD1. V was clipped by 0 bases and J by 5 bases; unmatched bases: 4. Germline V gives CDR1 SGHRS, CDR2 YFSETQ. CDR3 size: 15 residues. The CDR3 loop reads CASSLGGQGHQPQHF. The CDR3 region has the DNA TGCGCCAGCAGCTTGGGTGGACAGGGCCATCAGCCCCAGCATTTT. The full variable domain, completed using reference TRBV5-1 and TRBJ1-5, is KAGVTQTPRYLIKTRGQQVTLSCSPISGHRSVSWYQQTPGQGLQFLFEYFSETQRNKGNFPGRFSGRQFSNSRSEMNVSTLELGDSALYLCASSLGGQGHQPQHFGDGTRLSIL.